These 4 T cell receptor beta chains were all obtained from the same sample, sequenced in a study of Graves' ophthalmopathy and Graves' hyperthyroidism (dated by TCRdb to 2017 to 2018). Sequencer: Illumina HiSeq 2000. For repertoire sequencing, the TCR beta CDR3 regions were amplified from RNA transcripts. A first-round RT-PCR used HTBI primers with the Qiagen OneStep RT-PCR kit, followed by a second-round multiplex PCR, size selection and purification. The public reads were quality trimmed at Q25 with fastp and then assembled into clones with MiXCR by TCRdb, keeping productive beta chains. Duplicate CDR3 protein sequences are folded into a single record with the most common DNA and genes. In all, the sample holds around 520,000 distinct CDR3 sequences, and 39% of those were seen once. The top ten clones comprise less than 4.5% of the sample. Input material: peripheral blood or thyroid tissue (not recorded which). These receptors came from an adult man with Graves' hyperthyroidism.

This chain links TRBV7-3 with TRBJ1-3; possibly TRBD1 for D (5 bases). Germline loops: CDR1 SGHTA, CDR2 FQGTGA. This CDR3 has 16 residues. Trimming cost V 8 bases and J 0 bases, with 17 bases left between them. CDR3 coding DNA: TGTGCCAGCCCACCGGACATAGCCTCCTCTGGAAACACCATATATTTT. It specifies CASPPDIASSGNTIYF.

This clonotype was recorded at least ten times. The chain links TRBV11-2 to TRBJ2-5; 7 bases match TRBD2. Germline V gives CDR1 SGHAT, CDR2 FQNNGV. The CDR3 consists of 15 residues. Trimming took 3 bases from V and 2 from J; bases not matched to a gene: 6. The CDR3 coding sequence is TGTGCCAGCAGCTTTCTGCTAGCGGATCAAGAGACCCAGTACTTC. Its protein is CASSFLLADQETQYF.

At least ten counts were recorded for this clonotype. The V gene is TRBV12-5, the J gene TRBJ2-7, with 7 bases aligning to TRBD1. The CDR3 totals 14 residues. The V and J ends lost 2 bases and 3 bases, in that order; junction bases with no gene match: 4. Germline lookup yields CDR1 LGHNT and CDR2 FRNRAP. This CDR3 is CASGLTGDVYEQYF. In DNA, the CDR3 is TGTGCTAGTGGTTTGACAGGGGACGTCTACGAGCAGTACTTC.

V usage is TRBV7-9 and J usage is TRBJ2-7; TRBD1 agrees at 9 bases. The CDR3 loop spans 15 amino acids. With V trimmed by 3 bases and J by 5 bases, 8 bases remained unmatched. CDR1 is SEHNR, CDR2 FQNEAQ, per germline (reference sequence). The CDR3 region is CASSLRGQGFDEQYF. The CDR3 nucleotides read TGTGCCAGCAGCTTGAGAGGACAGGGGTTCGACGAGCAGTACTTC. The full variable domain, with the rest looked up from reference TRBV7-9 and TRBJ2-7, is DTGVSQNPRHKITKRGQNVTFRCDPISEHNRLYWYRQTLGQGPEFLTYFQNEAQLEKSRLLSDRFSAERPKGSFSTLEIQRTEQGDSAMYLCASSLRGQGFDEQYFGPGTRLTVT.